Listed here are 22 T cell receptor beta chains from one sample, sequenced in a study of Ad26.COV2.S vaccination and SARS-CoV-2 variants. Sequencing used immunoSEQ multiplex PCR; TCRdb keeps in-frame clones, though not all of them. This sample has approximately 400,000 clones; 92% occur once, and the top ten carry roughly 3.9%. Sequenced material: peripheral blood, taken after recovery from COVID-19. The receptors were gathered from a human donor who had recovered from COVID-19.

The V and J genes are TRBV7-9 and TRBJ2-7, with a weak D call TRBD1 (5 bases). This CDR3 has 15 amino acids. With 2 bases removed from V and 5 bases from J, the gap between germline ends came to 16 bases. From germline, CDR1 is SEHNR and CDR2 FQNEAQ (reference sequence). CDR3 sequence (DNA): TGTGCCAGCAGCTTAAGTGAGCAGGGTCTACACGAGCAGTACTTC. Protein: CASSLSEQGLHEQYF.

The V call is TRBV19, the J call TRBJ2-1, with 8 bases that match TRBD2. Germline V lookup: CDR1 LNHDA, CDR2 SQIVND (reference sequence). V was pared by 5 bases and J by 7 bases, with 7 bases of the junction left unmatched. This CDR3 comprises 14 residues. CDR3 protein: CASSLAGELNEQFF. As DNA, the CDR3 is TGTGCCAGTAGTCTAGCGGGTGAACTGAATGAGCAGTTCTTC.

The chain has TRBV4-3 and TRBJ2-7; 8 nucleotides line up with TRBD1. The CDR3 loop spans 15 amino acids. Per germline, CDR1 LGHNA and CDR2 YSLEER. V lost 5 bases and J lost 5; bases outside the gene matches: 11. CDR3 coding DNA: TGCGCCAGCAGCAACCGACCGGGACAGGTAAACGAGCAGTACTTC. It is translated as CASSNRPGQVNEQYF.

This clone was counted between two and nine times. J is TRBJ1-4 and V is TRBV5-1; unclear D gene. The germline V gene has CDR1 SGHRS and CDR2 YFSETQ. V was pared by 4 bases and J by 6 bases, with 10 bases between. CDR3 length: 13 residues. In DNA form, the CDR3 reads TGCGCCAGCAGCAACAGCCAGTATGAAAAACTGTTTTTT. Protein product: CASSNSQYEKLFF.

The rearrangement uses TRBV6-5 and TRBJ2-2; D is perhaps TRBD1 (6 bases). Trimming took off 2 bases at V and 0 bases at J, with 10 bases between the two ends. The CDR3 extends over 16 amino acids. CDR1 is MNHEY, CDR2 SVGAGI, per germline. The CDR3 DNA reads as TGTGCCAGCAGTTACACACAGGGTCCGAACACCGGGGAGCTGTTTTTT. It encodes CASSYTQGPNTGELFF.

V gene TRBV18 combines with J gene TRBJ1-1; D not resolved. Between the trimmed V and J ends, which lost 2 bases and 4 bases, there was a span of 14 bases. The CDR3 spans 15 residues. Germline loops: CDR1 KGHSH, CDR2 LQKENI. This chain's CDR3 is CASSPTQVAGTEAFF. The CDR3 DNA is TGTGCCAGCTCACCAACTCAGGTAGCGGGCACTGAAGCTTTCTTT.

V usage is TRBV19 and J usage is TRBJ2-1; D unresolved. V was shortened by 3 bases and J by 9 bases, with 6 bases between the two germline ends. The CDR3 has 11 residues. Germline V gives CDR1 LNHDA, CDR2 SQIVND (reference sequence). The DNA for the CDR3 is TGTGCCAGTAGTATCATCGGTGAGCAGTTCTTC. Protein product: CASSIIGEQFF.

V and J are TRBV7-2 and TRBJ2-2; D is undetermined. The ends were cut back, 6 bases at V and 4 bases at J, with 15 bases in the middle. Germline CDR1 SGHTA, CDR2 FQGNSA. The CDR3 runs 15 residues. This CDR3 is CASSNTGSGTGELFF. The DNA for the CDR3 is TGTGCCAGCAGTAACACCGGGTCGGGCACCGGGGAGCTGTTTTTT.

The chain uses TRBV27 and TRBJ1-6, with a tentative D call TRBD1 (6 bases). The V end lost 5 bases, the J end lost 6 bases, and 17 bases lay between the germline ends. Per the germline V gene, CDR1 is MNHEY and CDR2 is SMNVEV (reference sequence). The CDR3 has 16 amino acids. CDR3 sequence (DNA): TGTGCCAGCAGTCTTCTCCGGGGGCCGGCTAATTCACCCCTCCACTTT. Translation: CASSLLRGPANSPLHF.

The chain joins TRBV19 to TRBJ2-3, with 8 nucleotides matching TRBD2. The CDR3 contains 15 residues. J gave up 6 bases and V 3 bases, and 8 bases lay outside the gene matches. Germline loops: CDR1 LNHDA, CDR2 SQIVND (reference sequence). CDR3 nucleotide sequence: TGTGCCAGTAGTATCGGGGGGGCGCCCGCTGATACGCAGTATTTT. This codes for CASSIGGAPADTQYF.

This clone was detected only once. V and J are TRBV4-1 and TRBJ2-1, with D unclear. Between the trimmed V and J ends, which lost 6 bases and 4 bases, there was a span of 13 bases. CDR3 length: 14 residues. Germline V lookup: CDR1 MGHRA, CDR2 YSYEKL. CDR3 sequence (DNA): TGCGCCAGCAGTCTAGTTGGCGGTTACAATGAGCAGTTCTTC. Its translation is CASSLVGGYNEQFF.

CDR3 nucleotides: TGTGCCAGCAGCTTACCTAGCGGGGGGTACAATGAGCAGTTCTTC. Encoded protein: CASSLPSGGYNEQFF. This chain joins TRBV7-9 and TRBJ2-1; 11 bases align to TRBD2. Looked up from germline, CDR1 is SEHNR and CDR2 is FQNEAQ (reference sequence). V was clipped by 2 bases and J by 4 bases; unmatched bases: 1. The CDR3 covers 15 residues.

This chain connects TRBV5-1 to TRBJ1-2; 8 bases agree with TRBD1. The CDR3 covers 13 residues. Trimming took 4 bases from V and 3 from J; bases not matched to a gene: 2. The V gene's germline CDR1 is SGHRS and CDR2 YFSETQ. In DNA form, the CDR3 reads TGCGCCAGCAGCCCGGGACAGGACTATGGCTACACCTTC. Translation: CASSPGQDYGYTF.

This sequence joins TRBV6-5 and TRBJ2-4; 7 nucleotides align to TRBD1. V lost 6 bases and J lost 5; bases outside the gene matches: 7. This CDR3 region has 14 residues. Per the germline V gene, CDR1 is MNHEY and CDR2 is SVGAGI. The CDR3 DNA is TGTGCCAGCAGACAGACAGGGCTCCAAAACATTCAGTACTTC. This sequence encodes CASRQTGLQNIQYF.

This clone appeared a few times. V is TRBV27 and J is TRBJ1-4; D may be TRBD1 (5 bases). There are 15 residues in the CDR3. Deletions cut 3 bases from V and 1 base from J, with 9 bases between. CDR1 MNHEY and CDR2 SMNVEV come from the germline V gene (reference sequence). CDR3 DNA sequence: TGTGCCAGCAGTTTGGCGGGGCAAACTAATGAAAAACTGTTTTTT. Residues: CASSLAGQTNEKLFF.

Here the CDR3 reads CASSLAGTLMPQHF. The CDR3 DNA reads TGTGCCAGCAGCTTAGCGGGGACCCTCATGCCCCAGCATTTT. The chain has TRBV7-9 and TRBJ1-5, with TRBD1 as a possible D gene (5 bases). Germline assignment: CDR1 SEHNR and CDR2 FQNEAQ (reference sequence). The CDR3 runs 14 residues. The V end lost 0 bases, the J end lost 9 bases, and 12 bases lay between the germline ends.

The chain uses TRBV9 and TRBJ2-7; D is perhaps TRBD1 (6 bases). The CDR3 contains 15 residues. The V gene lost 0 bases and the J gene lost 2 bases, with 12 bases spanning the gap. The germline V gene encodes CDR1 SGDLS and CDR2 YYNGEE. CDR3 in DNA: TGTGCCAGCAGCGTAGGTGCAACAGGGACCTACGAGCAGTACTTC. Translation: CASSVGATGTYEQYF.

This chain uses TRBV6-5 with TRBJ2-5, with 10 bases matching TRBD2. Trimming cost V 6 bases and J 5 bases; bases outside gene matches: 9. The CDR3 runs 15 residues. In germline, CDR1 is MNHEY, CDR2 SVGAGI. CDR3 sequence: CASSRRAGGMETQYF. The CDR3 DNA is TGTGCCAGCAGCCGACGAGCGGGGGGGATGGAGACCCAGTACTTC.

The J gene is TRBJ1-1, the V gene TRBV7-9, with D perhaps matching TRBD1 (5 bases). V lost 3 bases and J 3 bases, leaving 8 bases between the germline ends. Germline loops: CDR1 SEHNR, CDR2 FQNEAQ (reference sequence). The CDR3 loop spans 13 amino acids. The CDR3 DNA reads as TGTGCCAGCAGCTTCGACAGCTACACTGAAGCTTTCTTT. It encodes CASSFDSYTEAFF.

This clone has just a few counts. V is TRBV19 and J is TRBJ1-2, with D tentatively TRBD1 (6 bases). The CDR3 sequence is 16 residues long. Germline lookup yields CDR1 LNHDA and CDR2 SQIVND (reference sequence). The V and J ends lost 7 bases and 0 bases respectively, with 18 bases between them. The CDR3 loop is CASMGHGLSTNYGYTF. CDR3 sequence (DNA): TGTGCCAGTATGGGACACGGTCTATCTACTAACTATGGCTACACCTTC.

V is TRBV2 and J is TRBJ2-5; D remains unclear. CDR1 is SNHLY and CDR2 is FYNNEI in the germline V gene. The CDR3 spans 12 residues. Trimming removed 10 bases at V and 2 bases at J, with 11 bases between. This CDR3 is CATIPVQETQYF. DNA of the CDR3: TGTGCCACCATCCCGGTTCAAGAGACCCAGTACTTC.

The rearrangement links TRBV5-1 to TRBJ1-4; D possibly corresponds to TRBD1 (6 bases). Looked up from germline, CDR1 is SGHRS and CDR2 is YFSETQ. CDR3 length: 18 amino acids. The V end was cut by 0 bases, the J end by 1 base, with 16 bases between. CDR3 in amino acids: CASSLAGRGLGTNEKLFF. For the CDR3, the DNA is TGCGCCAGCAGCTTGGCCGGCAGGGGCTTGGGAACTAATGAAAAACTGTTTTTT.